One sample yielded the 26 T cell receptor beta chains listed below, sequenced in a study of T cells in Graves' hyperthyroidism and ophthalmopathy. The TCR beta CDR3 regions underwent amplification using RNA transcripts as the source. Carried out on the TCR CDR3, a first-round RT-PCR used the HTBI primer set. TCRdb ran MiXCR on the multiplex PCR reads and lists one entry per CDR3 protein. The sample has approximately 740,000 distinct CDR3 sequences, 13% to 15% seen once. The sample was blood. The receptor set was obtained from a woman aged 18-35 years with Graves' hyperthyroidism.

This clonotype was seen more than once but under ten times. This chain uses TRBV7-2 with TRBJ2-7; D ambiguous. V was trimmed by 8 bases and J by 4 bases, leaving 21 bases between them. Germline CDR1 SGHTA, CDR2 FQGNSA. This CDR3 spans 15 amino acids. CDR3: CASGPSLILSYEQYF. Here the CDR3 DNA reads TGTGCCAGCGGTCCGTCGCTGATCCTAAGTTACGAGCAGTACTTC. Full variable domain (rest looked up from reference TRBV7-2 and TRBJ2-7): GAGVSQSPSNKVTEKGKDVELRCDPISGHTALYWYRQSLGQGLEFLIYFQGNSAPDKSGLPSDRFSAERTGGSVSTLTIQRTQQEDSAVYLCASGPSLILSYEQYFGPGTRLTVT.

This clonotype appeared many times. V is TRBV6-1 and J is TRBJ2-2; 8 bases agree with TRBD1. Germline assignment: CDR1 MNHNS and CDR2 SASEGT. This CDR3 contains 15 residues. Trimming took 7 bases from V and 3 from J; bases not matched to a gene: 7. The CDR3 loop is CASKQGESDTGELFF. In DNA form, the CDR3 reads TGTGCCAGCAAACAGGGGGAGTCGGACACCGGGGAGCTGTTTTTT.

This clonotype came up a few times. V is TRBV6-2 or TRBV6-3 and J is TRBJ1-4; no definite D call. CDR1 is MNHEY, CDR2 SVGEGT, per germline. The CDR3 sequence is 13 residues long. The V and J ends lost 0 bases and 6 bases respectively, with 5 bases between them. Here the CDR3 reads CASSYSFDEKLFF. In nucleotides, the CDR3 is TGTGCCAGCAGTTACTCGTTTGATGAAAAACTGTTTTTT.

This clonotype showed up many times. The rearrangement uses TRBV28 and TRBJ1-1; D call uncertain. Trimming stripped 2 bases from V and 5 bases from J, with 6 bases between. This CDR3 is built from 12 residues. Germline CDR1 is MDHEN and CDR2 is SYDVKM. The CDR3, as DNA: TGTGCCAGCAGTTTAAAAACGACTGAAGCTTTCTTT. Residues: CASSLKTTEAFF. Full variable domain (outside the CDR3, taken from reference TRBV28 and TRBJ1-1): DVKVTQSSRYLVKRTGEKVFLECVQDMDHENMFWYRQDPGLGLRLIYFSYDVKMKEKGDIPEGYSVSREKKERFSLILESASTNQTSMYLCASSLKTTEAFFGQGTRLTVV.

This clonotype came up many times. The rearrangement joins TRBV7-9 to TRBJ1-2; weak D call: TRBD1 (6 bases). Germline loops: CDR1 SEHNR, CDR2 FQNEAQ (reference sequence). The CDR3 contains 14 residues. Trimming shortened V by 3 bases and J by 8 bases, and 16 bases separated the two germline ends. CDR3 in amino acids: CASSFSGEAKGYTF. CDR3 sequence (DNA): TGTGCCAGCAGCTTTTCAGGGGAGGCGAAAGGCTACACCTTC.

The sample holds many counts of this clonotype. This chain joins TRBV28 and TRBJ2-1; a weak D match, TRBD2 (5 bases). CDR1 is MDHEN and CDR2 is SYDVKM in the germline V gene. V was cut by 5 bases and J by 0 bases, with 11 bases left in between. The CDR3 length is 15 residues. The CDR3 coding sequence is TGTGCCAGCAGTCCCCCAGCGGCCTCCTACAATGAGCAGTTCTTC. This codes for CASSPPAASYNEQFF.

This clonotype was picked up many times. V is TRBV28 and J is TRBJ2-7; D ambiguous. There are 11 residues in the CDR3. With 3 bases removed from V and 4 bases from J, the gap between germline ends came to 4 bases. From germline, CDR1 is MDHEN and CDR2 SYDVKM. The CDR3 sequence: CASSLLYEQYF. In DNA form, the CDR3 reads TGTGCCAGCAGTTTGTTGTACGAGCAGTACTTC.

The chain links TRBV24-1 to TRBJ1-5; 7 nucleotides line up with TRBD1. The germline V gene has CDR1 KGHDR and CDR2 SFDVKD. Trimming at V came to 2 bases and at J to 3 bases, leaving 6 bases not matched to a gene. The CDR3 spans 16 residues. The CDR3, as DNA: TGTGCCACCAGTGATTCGTACAGGGGCTACAATCAGCCCCAGCATTTT. Its translation: CATSDSYRGYNQPQHF.

V is TRBV6-2 or TRBV6-3 and J is TRBJ2-1; 7 positions agree with TRBD2. J lost 3 bases, V lost 8 bases, and 10 bases had no gene match. Looked up from germline, CDR1 is MNHEY and CDR2 is SVGEGT. The CDR3 consists of 15 residues. CDR3 residues: CASLPRSGIYNEQFF. In nucleotides, the CDR3 is TGTGCCAGCCTCCCGCGAAGCGGGATCTACAATGAGCAGTTCTTC.

This clonotype was detected many times. The V and J genes are TRBV13 and TRBJ1-1; D is perhaps TRBD1 (5 bases). This CDR3 contains 14 residues. CDR1 and CDR2 (germline): PRHDT, FYEKMQ (reference sequence). The ends were cut back, 11 bases at V and 0 bases at J, with 16 bases in the middle. The CDR3 bases are TGTGCCGCCCAGCAGGGACTGCTGAACACTGAAGCTTTCTTT. This codes for CAAQQGLLNTEAFF.

Only a few counts were recorded for this clonotype. The gene calls are TRBV24-1 and TRBJ2-3, with 11 bases matching TRBD2. The trim removed 3 bases at V and 1 base at J, leaving 14 bases unmatched. This CDR3 contains 20 residues. CDR1 and CDR2 (germline): KGHDR, SFDVKD. The DNA for the CDR3 is TGTGCCACCAGTGATAACGATAGCGGGAGGGCCCAGAAGGGCACAGATACGCAGTATTTT. It encodes CATSDNDSGRAQKGTDTQYF.

V and J are TRBV7-9 and TRBJ2-7; 9 nucleotides match TRBD1. After removal of 3 bases from V and 4 bases from J, the junction contained 7 bases not matched to a gene. Germline CDR1 and CDR2: SEHNR and FQNEAQ (reference sequence). The CDR3 sequence is 15 residues long. CDR3 amino acids: CASSFITGGLYEQYF. DNA for the CDR3: TGTGCCAGCAGCTTTATTACAGGGGGCCTTTACGAGCAGTACTTC.

This clonotype was seen at least ten times. This chain joins TRBV2 and TRBJ2-5; D is ambiguous. The germline CDR1 and CDR2 sequences are SNHLY and FYNNEI. This CDR3 has 14 residues. With 4 bases removed from V and 5 bases from J, the gap between germline ends came to 14 bases. The CDR3 DNA follows: TGTGCCAGCAGTGGTTCGACCTCACCGGAGACCCAGTACTTC. Its translation: CASSGSTSPETQYF.

At least ten counts were recorded for this clonotype. The chain employs TRBV11-2 and TRBJ2-5, with D possibly TRBD1 on 6 matching bases. V was shortened by 5 bases and J by 4 bases, with 17 bases between the two germline ends. The CDR3 runs to 15 residues. Germline V lookup: CDR1 SGHAT, CDR2 FQNNGV. The CDR3 DNA reads as TGTGCCAGCAGCGCGATCCGGGACACGGGAGAGACCCAGTACTTC. Translating gives CASSAIRDTGETQYF.

This clonotype was counted a few times. V usage is TRBV9 and J usage is TRBJ2-2; D unclear. CDR1 and CDR2 from the germline V gene are SGDLS and YYNGEE. The CDR3 length is 14 residues. The V and J ends lost 2 bases and 4 bases respectively, with 9 bases between them. CDR3 loop: CASSVAWGTGELFF. The CDR3, as DNA: TGTGCCAGCAGCGTCGCGTGGGGCACCGGGGAGCTGTTTTTT.

This sequence joins TRBV14 and TRBJ2-7, with D hard to call. V shed 1 base and J shed 2 bases, with 6 bases lying between them. CDR3 length: 13 amino acids. Germline V gene sequence: CDR1 SGHDN, CDR2 FVKESK. CDR3 residues: CASSQVYTYEQYF. The CDR3 DNA reads TGTGCCAGCAGCCAAGTCTATACCTACGAGCAGTACTTC.

The V and J genes are TRBV3-1 and TRBJ1-3; 11 positions match TRBD1. Germline CDR1 reads LGHDT; CDR2 reads YNNKEL (reference sequence). Trimming removed 1 base from V and 3 bases from J; junction bases left unmatched: 2. The CDR3 loop spans 16 amino acids. The CDR3 DNA is TGTGCCAGCAGCCAAGGGACAGGGGGCTTTGGAAACACCATATATTTT. Its protein product is CASSQGTGGFGNTIYF.

This clonotype was recorded many times. The germline gene is not matched at one end of the junction; a read error may be the cause. The chain recombines TRBV5-1 with TRBJ2-2, with 10 bases aligning to TRBD2. The CDR3 loop spans 16 amino acids. Per the germline V gene, CDR1 is SGHRS and CDR2 is YFSETQ. CDR3 nucleotides: TGTGCCAGCAGTTCGACTAGCGGGCCGTCAACCGGGGAGCTGTTTTTT. This codes for CASSSTSGPSTGELFF.

The gene calls are TRBV4-1 and TRBJ2-1; 8 positions agree with TRBD2. The CDR3 extends over 17 amino acids. Germline V gene lookup returns CDR1 MGHRA and CDR2 YSYEKL. After removal of 3 bases from V and 8 bases from J, the junction contained 15 bases not matched to a gene. CDR3 coding DNA: TGCGCCAGCAGCCATGGAGGAAACGGGAGGGCCGCGGATGAGCAGTTCTTC. As protein: CASSHGGNGRAADEQFF.

In its sample, this clonotype was seen many times. The chain carries TRBV4-3 and TRBJ2-3; possibly TRBD2 for D (9 bases). V lost 1 base, J lost 3 bases, and 20 bases lay in between. The germline V gene encodes CDR1 LGHNA and CDR2 YSLEER. This CDR3 is 18 amino acids long. DNA for the CDR3: TGCGCCAGCAGCCAAGGACAGGGGCTAGCGGGAAGGACAGATACGCAGTATTTT. Its protein is CASSQGQGLAGRTDTQYF.

This clonotype was counted ten times or more. This chain connects TRBV20-1 to TRBJ2-1, with TRBD2 matching 10 bases. J gave up 5 bases and V 2 bases, and 6 bases lay outside the gene matches. This CDR3 has 15 amino acids. Germline CDR1 DFQATT, CDR2 SNEGSKA (reference sequence). CDR3 bases: TGCAGTGCTAGATCCAGCGGGAGGGCAAACAATGAGCAGTTCTTC. This encodes CSARSSGRANNEQFF.

The chain employs TRBV2 and TRBJ1-2; tentative D call: TRBD1 (5 bases). Germline CDR1 is SNHLY and CDR2 is FYNNEI. The CDR3 covers 13 residues. V lost 10 bases and J 5 bases, leaving 17 bases between the germline ends. The CDR3 region is CATPGAVGYGYTF. CDR3 coding DNA: TGTGCCACACCCGGGGCAGTAGGTTATGGCTACACCTTC.

The table lists this clonotype with a few counts. Compared with germline, one end of the junction differs, possibly owing to a read error. This chain links TRBV6-1 with TRBJ2-5; no definite D call. The CDR3 contains 12 residues. The V gene's germline CDR1 is MNHNS and CDR2 SASEGT. The CDR3 DNA sequence: TGTGCCAGCAGCCCGGACCTGACCAAAGCAAACTTC. As protein: CASSPDLTKANF.

This clonotype was counted at least ten times. This sequence joins TRBV7-3 and TRBJ2-3, with D perhaps matching TRBD1 or TRBD2 (6 bases each). Germline CDR1 is SGHTA and CDR2 is FQGTGA. The CDR3 has 18 residues. Trimming removed 0 bases at V and 2 bases at J, with 18 bases between. The CDR3 DNA reads TGTGCCAGCAGCTTAACCGGGGAGTGGGGGGACAACACAGATACGCAGTATTTT. Translating it yields CASSLTGEWGDNTDTQYF.

The V gene is TRBV5-1, the J gene TRBJ1-1; 7 bases are a match to TRBD1. Germline V lookup: CDR1 SGHRS, CDR2 YFSETQ. The ends lost 4 bases at V and 1 base at J; junction bases unmatched: 4. The CDR3 length is 14 residues. This chain's CDR3 is CASSPGDRNTEAFF. The CDR3 DNA reads TGCGCCAGCAGCCCGGGGGACAGGAACACTGAAGCTTTCTTT.

There are a few counts of this clonotype. This chain connects TRBV29-1 to TRBJ2-5; D gene ambiguous. Trimming removed 4 bases from V and 1 base from J, with 7 bases in between. CDR1 is SQVTM and CDR2 is ANQGSEA in the germline V gene. The CDR3 length is 12 residues. In DNA, the CDR3 is TGCAGCGTTGGGGCAGCCCAAGAGACCCAGTACTTC. It translates to CSVGAAQETQYF. Complete variable domain (other parts from reference TRBV29-1 and TRBJ2-5): SAVISQKPSRDICQRGTSLTIQCQVDSQVTMMFWYRQQPGQSLTLIATANQGSEATYESGFVIDKFPISRPNLTFSTLTVSNMSPEDSSIYLCSVGAAQETQYFGPGTRLLVL.